This is a list of T cell receptor beta chains from one sample in a study of T cells in localized non-small cell lung cancer. Profiled with immunoSEQ multiplex PCR; TCRdb holds only in-frame clones, not every one. The data contain 53,000 or so clones, over 70% of them seen just once; the ten biggest clones take up about a sixth. The source was peripheral blood mononuclear cells, collected before any cancer treatment. The receptors were sampled from a man between 40 and 75 years old with stage III lung adenocarcinoma. CDR3s include the opening cysteine and the closing phenylalanine or tryptophan. D genes are given only for firm matches. Size tells how often a clone was seen (once, few, many) or the class of an expanded clone, and some rows leave it out.

>TRBD1|TRBJ2-7|TRBV19|NA
CASSTGQGYEQYF
TGTGCCAGTAGTACCGGACAGGGCTACGAGCAGTACTTC
>NA|TRBJ2-3|TRBV9|NA
CASSSSGGRTDTQYF
TGTGCCAGCAGCTCATCGGGGGGCCGCACAGATACGCAGTATTTT
>NA|TRBJ2-3|TRBV9|NA
CASSVEGTPDTQYF
TGTGCCAGCAGCGTAGAGGGGACTCCAGATACGCAGTATTTT
>NA|TRBJ2-7|TRBV5-4|NA
CASSLDTGEQYF
TGTGCCAGCAGCTTAGATACGGGCGAGCAGTACTTC
>TRBD2|TRBJ2-7|TRBV11-2|medium-sized
CASITGPGGSTYEQYF
TGTGCCAGCATCACTGGCCCGGGGGGTAGTACCTACGAGCAGTACTTC
>NA|TRBJ1-2|TRBV9|NA
CASSPGTASNYGYTF
TGTGCCAGCAGCCCGGGGACGGCGAGTAACTATGGCTACACCTTC
>TRBD1|TRBJ2-1|TRBV7-8|medium-sized
CASSRQGQGEDEQFF
TGTGCCAGCAGCCGCCAGGGACAGGGAGAGGATGAGCAGTTCTTC
>TRBD2|TRBJ2-3|TRBV10-3|NA
CAISVASGNTDTQYF
TGTGCCATCAGTGTGGCTAGCGGAAACACAGATACGCAGTATTTT
>TRBD1|TRBJ1-5|TRBV15|NA
CATSKESSTGVGNQPQHF
TGTGCCACCAGCAAGGAATCTTCGACAGGGGTTGGCAATCAGCCCCAGCATTTT
>TRBD2|TRBJ2-1|TRBV27|NA
CASSLWGLAGAYNEQFF
TGTGCCAGCAGTTTATGGGGCCTAGCGGGAGCCTACAATGAGCAGTTCTTC
>NA|TRBJ1-2|TRBV7-9|NA
CASSEGTYGYTF
TGTGCCAGTTCGGAGGGGACCTATGGCTACACCTTC
>NA|TRBJ2-2|TRBV11-1|NA
CASSSPRRGQSGELFF
TGTGCCAGCAGCTCCCCGCGGAGGGGGCAGTCCGGGGAGCTGTTTTTT
>NA|TRBJ2-2|TRBV18|NA
CASSPQGSNTGELFF
TGTGCCAGCTCACCACAAGGGTCGAACACCGGGGAGCTGTTTTTT
>TRBD1|TRBJ2-3|TRBV5-4|NA
CASSGPGQRSTDTQYF
TGTGCCAGCAGCGGCCCGGGACAGCGATCCACAGATACGCAGTATTTT
>NA|TRBJ2-1|TRBV5-4|NA
CASSLDYLDEQFF
TGTGCCAGCAGCTTGGACTACTTAGATGAGCAGTTCTTC
>NA|TRBJ1-4|TRBV19|NA
CASSISKGGREKLFF
TGTGCCAGTAGTATATCGAAGGGCGGAAGGGAAAAACTGTTTTTT
>NA|TRBJ2-3|TRBV7-9|once
CASSLEQGISTDTQYF
TGTGCCAGCAGCTTGGAACAGGGAATAAGCACAGATACGCAGTATTTT
>NA|TRBJ1-4|TRBV7-2|NA
CASSLKSATNEKLFF
TGTGCCAGCAGCTTAAAATCTGCAACTAATGAAAAACTGTTTTTT
>NA|TRBJ2-5|TRBV9|NA
CASSGGGSQETQYF
TGTGCCAGCAGCGGTGGGGGGAGCCAAGAGACCCAGTACTTC
>NA|TRBJ2-7|TRBV18|once
CASSPLAGLSGEQYF
TGTGCCAGCTCACCACTTGCGGGTCTATCTGGGGAGCAGTACTTC
>TRBD2|TRBJ2-1|TRBV9|NA
CASSVGSGDNEQFF
TGTGCCAGCAGCGTAGGTAGCGGGGACAATGAGCAGTTCTTC
>TRBD1|TRBJ1-2|TRBV19|NA
CASSTDRGRDYGYTF
TGTGCCAGTAGTACGGACAGGGGGCGAGACTATGGCTACACCTTC
>TRBD1|TRBJ1-4|TRBV19|NA
CASSPRGQGIEKLFF
TGTGCCAGTAGCCCTCGGGGACAGGGCATTGAAAAACTGTTTTTT
>TRBD2|TRBJ2-3|TRBV10-2|NA
CASREGTSGDLPDTQYF
TGCGCCAGCAGGGAGGGTACTAGCGGGGATCTCCCAGATACGCAGTATTTT
>NA|TRBJ2-7|TRBV5-1|NA
CASSFSAGAQGEQYF
TGCGCCAGCAGCTTTTCGGCGGGAGCCCAGGGGGAGCAGTACTTC
>NA|TRBJ1-1|TRBV27|hyperexpanded
CASSEQGSPTEAFF
TGTGCCAGCAGCGAGCAGGGTTCCCCCACTGAAGCTTTCTTT
>NA|TRBJ1-3|TRBV7-2|few
CASRTHTGTGNTIYF
TGTGCCAGCAGAACACACACAGGGACGGGAAACACCATATATTTT
>TRBD1|TRBJ1-4|TRBV13|NA
CASSGTGDSRKLFF
TGTGCCAGCAGCGGTACAGGGGATTCGAGAAAACTGTTTTTT
>NA|TRBJ1-1|TRBV9|NA
CASSGKGGTEAFF
TGTGCCAGCAGCGGAAAGGGGGGTACTGAAGCTTTCTTT
>NA|TRBJ2-7|TRBV2|few
CASSVDSASYEQYF
TGTGCCAGCAGTGTTGACAGCGCCAGCTACGAGCAGTACTTC
>NA|TRBJ2-2|TRBV7-3|NA
CASSFGVNTGELFF
TGTGCCAGCAGCTTCGGGGTGAACACCGGGGAGCTGTTTTTT
>NA|TRBJ1-2|TRBV2|few
CATILIGTNYGYTF
TGTGCCACCATCCTCATAGGGACGAACTATGGCTACACCTTC
>TRBD1|TRBJ1-6|TRBV2|medium-sized
CASREGQRLHF
TGTGCCAGCAGAGAGGGACAGAGGCTCCACTTT
>NA|TRBJ1-1|TRBV4-2|NA
CASSQGARAVEAFF
TGTGCCAGCAGCCAAGGGGCCCGGGCCGTTGAAGCTTTCTTT
>TRBD1|TRBJ2-5|TRBV7-9|NA
CASSFTGEETQYF
TGTGCCAGCAGCTTTACAGGGGAAGAGACCCAGTACTTC
>NA|TRBJ1-1|TRBV5-6|NA
CASSLVVNTEAFF
TGTGCCAGCAGCTTGGTCGTAAACACTGAAGCTTTCTTT
>NA|TRBJ1-2|TRBV4-2|once
CASSAIWSGEDGYTF
TGTGCCAGCAGCGCTATTTGGTCGGGGGAGGACGGCTACACCTTC
>TRBD1|TRBJ1-1|TRBV6-6|NA
CASSPGTGGTEAFF
TGTGCCAGCAGCCCTGGGACAGGGGGGACTGAAGCTTTCTTT
>TRBD1|TRBJ1-1|TRBV10-3|few
CAISESGGGTEAFF
TGTGCCATCAGTGAATCAGGGGGAGGCACTGAAGCTTTCTTT
>NA|TRBJ1-1|TRBV25-1|few
CASIPHVTGREAEAFF
TGTGCCAGCATCCCCCACGTTACAGGGAGAGAGGCTGAAGCTTTCTTT
>NA|TRBJ2-5|TRBV9|NA
CASSAGTKGETQYF
TGTGCCAGCAGCGCCGGGACGAAAGGGGAGACCCAGTACTTC
>NA|TRBJ1-1|TRBV7-3|NA
CASSQTENTEAFF
TGTGCCAGCAGCCAGACAGAGAACACTGAAGCTTTCTTT
>TRBD1|TRBJ1-5|TRBV2|few
CASSEWTGGAWPQHF
TGTGCCAGCAGTGAATGGACAGGGGGGGCATGGCCCCAGCATTTT
>NA|TRBJ1-2|TRBV25-1|few
CASSEWGAGKGYTF
TGTGCCAGCAGTGAATGGGGGGCTGGGAAGGGCTACACCTTC
>NA|TRBJ2-3|TRBV6-5|NA
CASRPTGTSTDTQYF
TGTGCCAGCAGACCTACCGGGACAAGCACAGATACGCAGTATTTT
>NA|TRBJ1-5|TRBV6-1|NA
CASSPLNFNQPQHF
TGTGCCAGCAGCCCTCTTAACTTCAATCAGCCCCAGCATTTT
>TRBD1|TRBJ2-3|TRBV19|NA
CASSIRQGARGDTQYF
TGTGCCAGTAGTATAAGGCAGGGGGCGCGGGGAGATACGCAGTATTTT
>TRBD1|TRBJ2-5|TRBV7-9|NA
CASSPQGQGLRWYF
TGTGCCAGCAGCCCACAGGGACAGGGGCTTCGGTGGTACTTC
>NA|TRBJ1-1|TRBV7-6|NA
CASSLDSNTEAFF
TGTGCCAGCAGCTTAGACAGCAACACTGAAGCTTTCTTT
>NA|TRBJ2-3|TRBV9|NA
CASSVNRFGTDTQYF
TGTGCCAGCAGCGTAAATCGCTTTGGGACAGATACGCAGTATTTT
>NA|TRBJ2-1|TRBV7-2|NA
CASSLGGGGTYNEQFF
TGTGCCAGCAGCCTTGGGGGCGGGGGTACCTACAATGAGCAGTTCTTC
>NA|TRBJ1-4|TRBV27|NA
CATSSRRGEKLFF
TGTGCCACCAGTTCTAGGAGGGGGGAAAAACTGTTTTTT
>NA|TRBJ1-1|TRBV6-6|NA
CASSSGGNTEAFF
TGTGCCAGCAGTTCCGGCGGGAACACTGAAGCTTTCTTT
>TRBD1|TRBJ2-1|TRBV10-3|NA
CAIRGTEGNEQFF
TGTGCCATCAGAGGGACAGAAGGGAATGAGCAGTTCTTC
>TRBD1|TRBJ1-2|TRBV19|NA
CASLDRGFYGYTF
TGTGCCAGTTTGGACAGGGGGTTTTATGGCTACACCTTC
>NA|TRBJ1-4|TRBV7-9|NA
CASSLVGSTNEKLFF
TGTGCCAGCAGCTTAGTTGGCTCAACTAATGAAAAACTGTTTTTT
>NA|TRBJ1-1|TRBV28|NA
CASSFEAEAFF
TGTGCCAGCAGTTTCGAGGCTGAAGCCTTCTTT